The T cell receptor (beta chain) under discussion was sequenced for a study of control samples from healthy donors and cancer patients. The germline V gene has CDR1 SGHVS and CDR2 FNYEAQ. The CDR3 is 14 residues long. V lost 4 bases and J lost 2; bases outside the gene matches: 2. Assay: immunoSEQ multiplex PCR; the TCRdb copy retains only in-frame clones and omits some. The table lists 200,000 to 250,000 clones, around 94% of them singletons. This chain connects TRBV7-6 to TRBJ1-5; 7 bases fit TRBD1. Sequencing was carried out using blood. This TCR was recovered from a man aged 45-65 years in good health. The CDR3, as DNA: TGTGCCAGCAGCTCCGGGACAGGCAATCAGCCCCAGCATTTT. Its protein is CASSSGTGNQPQHF.